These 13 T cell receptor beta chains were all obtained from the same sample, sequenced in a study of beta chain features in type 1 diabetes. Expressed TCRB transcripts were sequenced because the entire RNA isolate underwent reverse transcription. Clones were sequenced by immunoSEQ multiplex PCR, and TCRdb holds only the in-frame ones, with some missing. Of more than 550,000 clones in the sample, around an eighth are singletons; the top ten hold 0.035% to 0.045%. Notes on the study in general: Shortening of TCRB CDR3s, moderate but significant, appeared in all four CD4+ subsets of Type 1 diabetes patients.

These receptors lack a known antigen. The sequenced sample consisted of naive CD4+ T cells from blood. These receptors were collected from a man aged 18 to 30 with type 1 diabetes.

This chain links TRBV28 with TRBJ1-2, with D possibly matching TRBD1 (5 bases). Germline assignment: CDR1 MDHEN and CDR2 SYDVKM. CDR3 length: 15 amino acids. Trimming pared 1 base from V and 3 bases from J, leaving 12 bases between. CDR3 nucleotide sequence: TGTGCCAGCAGTTTATCGGCGGGGGTGGACTATGGCTACACCTTC. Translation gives CASSLSAGVDYGYTF.

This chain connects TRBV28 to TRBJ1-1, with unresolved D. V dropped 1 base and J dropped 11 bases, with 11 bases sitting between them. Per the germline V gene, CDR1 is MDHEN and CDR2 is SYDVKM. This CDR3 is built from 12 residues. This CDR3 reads CASSLSRTGAFF. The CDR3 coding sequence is TGTGCCAGCAGTTTATCGAGGACTGGGGCTTTCTTT.

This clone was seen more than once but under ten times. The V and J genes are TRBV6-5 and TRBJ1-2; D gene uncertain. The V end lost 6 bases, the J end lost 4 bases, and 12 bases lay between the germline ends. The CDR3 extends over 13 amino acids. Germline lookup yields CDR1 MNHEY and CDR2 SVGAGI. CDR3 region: CASSSRESYGYTF. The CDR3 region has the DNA TGTGCCAGCAGCAGCCGGGAGTCCTATGGCTACACCTTC.

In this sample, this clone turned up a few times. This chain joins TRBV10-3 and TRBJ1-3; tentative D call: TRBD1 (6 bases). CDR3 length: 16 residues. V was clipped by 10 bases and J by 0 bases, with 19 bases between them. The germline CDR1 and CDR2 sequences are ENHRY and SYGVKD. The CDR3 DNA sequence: TGTGCCACTCTTCCAGGACAGTCGTTCTCTGGAAACACCATATATTTT. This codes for CATLPGQSFSGNTIYF.

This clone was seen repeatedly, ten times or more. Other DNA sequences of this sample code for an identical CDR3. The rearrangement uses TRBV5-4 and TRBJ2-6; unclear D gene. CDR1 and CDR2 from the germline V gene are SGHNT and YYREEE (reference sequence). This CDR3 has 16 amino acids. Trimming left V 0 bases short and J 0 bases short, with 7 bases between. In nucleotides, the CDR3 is TGTGCCAGCAGCTTGGACGGCAGCTCTGGGGCCAACGTCCTGACTTTC. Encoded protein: CASSLDGSSGANVLTF.

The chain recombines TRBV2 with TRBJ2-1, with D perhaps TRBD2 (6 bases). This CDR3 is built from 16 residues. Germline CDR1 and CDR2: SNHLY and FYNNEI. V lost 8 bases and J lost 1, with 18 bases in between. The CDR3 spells CASWGLEGSSYNEQFF. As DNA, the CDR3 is TGTGCCAGCTGGGGACTTGAGGGGAGTTCCTACAATGAGCAGTTCTTC.

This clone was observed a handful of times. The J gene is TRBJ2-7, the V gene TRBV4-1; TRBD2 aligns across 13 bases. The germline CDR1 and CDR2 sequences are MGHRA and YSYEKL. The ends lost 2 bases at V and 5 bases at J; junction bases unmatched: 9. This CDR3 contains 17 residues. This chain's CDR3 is CASSQPRTSGRLHEQYF. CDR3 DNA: TGCGCCAGCAGCCAACCAAGGACTAGCGGGAGATTACACGAGCAGTACTTC.

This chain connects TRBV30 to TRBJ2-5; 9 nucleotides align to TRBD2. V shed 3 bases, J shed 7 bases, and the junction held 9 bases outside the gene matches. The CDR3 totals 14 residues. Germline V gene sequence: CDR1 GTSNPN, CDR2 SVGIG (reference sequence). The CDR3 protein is CAWRGSGRAGTQYF. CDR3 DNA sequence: TGTGCCTGGAGGGGTAGCGGGAGAGCCGGGACCCAGTACTTC.

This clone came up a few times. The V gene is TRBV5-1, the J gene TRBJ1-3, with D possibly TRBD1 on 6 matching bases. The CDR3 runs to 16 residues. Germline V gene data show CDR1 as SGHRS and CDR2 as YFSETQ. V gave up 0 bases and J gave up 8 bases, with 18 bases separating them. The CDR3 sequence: CASSLGQATFKDTIYF. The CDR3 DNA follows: TGCGCCAGCAGCTTGGGACAGGCCACGTTTAAGGACACCATATATTTT.

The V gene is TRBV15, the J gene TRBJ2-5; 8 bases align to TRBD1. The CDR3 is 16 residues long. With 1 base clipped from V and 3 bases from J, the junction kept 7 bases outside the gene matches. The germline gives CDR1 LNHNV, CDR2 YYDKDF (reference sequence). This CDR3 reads CATSRATGAVKETQYF. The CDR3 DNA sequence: TGTGCCACCAGCAGAGCGACAGGGGCAGTAAAAGAGACCCAGTACTTC. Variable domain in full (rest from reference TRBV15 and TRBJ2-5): DAMVIQNPRYQVTQFGKPVTLSCSQTLNHNVMYWYQQKSSQAPKLLFHYYDKDFNNEADTPDNFQSRRPNTSFCFLDIRSPGLGDTAMYLCATSRATGAVKETQYFGPGTRLLVL.

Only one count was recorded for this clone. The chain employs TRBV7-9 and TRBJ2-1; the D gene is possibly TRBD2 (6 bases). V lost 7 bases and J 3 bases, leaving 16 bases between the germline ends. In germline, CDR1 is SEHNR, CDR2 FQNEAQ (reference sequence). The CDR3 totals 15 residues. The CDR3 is CASTGDSGNYNEQFF. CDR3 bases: TGTGCCAGCACGGGGGATAGCGGAAACTACAATGAGCAGTTCTTC. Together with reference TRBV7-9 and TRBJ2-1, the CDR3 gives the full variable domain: DTGVSQNPRHKITKRGQNVTFRCDPISEHNRLYWYRQTLGQGPEFLTYFQNEAQLEKSRLLSDRFSAERPKGSFSTLEIQRTEQGDSAMYLCASTGDSGNYNEQFFGPGTRLTVL.

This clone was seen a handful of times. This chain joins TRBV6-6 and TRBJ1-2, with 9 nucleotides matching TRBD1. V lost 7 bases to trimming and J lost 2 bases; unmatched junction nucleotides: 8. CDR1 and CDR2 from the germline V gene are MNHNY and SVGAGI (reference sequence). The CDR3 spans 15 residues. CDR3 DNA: TGTGCCAGCATTACCGGGGGGACAGGGAACTATGGCTACACCTTC. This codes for CASITGGTGNYGYTF.

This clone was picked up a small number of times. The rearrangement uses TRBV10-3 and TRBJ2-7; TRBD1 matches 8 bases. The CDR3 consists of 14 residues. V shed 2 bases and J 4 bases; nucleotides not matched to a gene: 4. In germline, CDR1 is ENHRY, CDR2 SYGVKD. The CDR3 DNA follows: TGTGCCATCAGTGAGCAAGGACAGGGTTACGAGCAGTACTTC. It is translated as CAISEQGQGYEQYF.